Reported below is one TCR beta chain. The antigen is unknown. This sample was taken from a study of shared clonotypes between healthy human individuals. For the study at large: The study enrolled a couple of women and a few men aged 18 to 49.

Naive CD8 cells were CD45RO-negative, positively selected for CCR7, excluding terminally differentiated effector memory CD45RA+ cells. Study-wide results and limits: Estimated richness was generally greater in naive than memory subsets. Investigators collected only blood, and repertoires in tissues likely differ.

The material for each subset, its genomic DNA, was split evenly across several immunoSEQ plates. Assay: immunoSEQ multiplex PCR; the TCRdb copy retains only in-frame clones and omits some. The top ten hold more than 1.5% of the sample, which has around 2,000,000 clones, 93% seen once. CDR3 length: 19 residues. Germline CDR1 and CDR2: LNHNV and YYDKDF (reference sequence). V was clipped by 0 bases and J by 3 bases; unmatched bases: 15. Sequenced sample: naive CD8+ T cells from PBMCs. This TCR was recovered from a man younger than 35 in good health. Some clones in this sample may be carry-over from other donors' samples. This chain joins TRBV15 and TRBJ2-7; 9 nucleotides line up with TRBD1. DNA of the CDR3: TGTGCCACCAGCAGAGATAAAGGAGTGCGGGACAGGGATTTCTACGAGCAGTACTTC. Amino acid sequence: CATSRDKGVRDRDFYEQYF.